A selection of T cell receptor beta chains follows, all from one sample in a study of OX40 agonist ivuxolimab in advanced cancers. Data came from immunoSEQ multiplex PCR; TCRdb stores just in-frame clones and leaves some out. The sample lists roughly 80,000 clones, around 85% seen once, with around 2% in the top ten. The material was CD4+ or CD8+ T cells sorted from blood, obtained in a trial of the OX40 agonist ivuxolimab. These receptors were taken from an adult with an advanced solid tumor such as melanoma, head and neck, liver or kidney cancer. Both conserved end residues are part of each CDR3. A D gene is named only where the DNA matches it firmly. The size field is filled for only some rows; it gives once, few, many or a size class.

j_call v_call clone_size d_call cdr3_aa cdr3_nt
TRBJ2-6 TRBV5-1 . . CASSTGRVGANVLTF TGCGCCAGCAGCACAGGGAGGGTGGGGGCCAACGTCCTGACTTTC
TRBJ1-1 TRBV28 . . CASPSSGTEAFF TGTGCCAGCCCCTCATCGGGAACTGAAGCTTTCTTT
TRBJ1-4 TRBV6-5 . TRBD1 CASSRDSPNEKLFF TGTGCCAGCAGTCGGGACAGCCCTAATGAAAAACTGTTTTTT
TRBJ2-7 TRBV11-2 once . CASSLAYEQYF TGTGCCAGCAGCTTAGCGTACGAGCAGTACTTC
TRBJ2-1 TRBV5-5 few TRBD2 CASSFLAGGSYNEQFF TGTGCCAGCAGCTTCTTAGCGGGAGGGTCCTACAATGAGCAGTTCTTC
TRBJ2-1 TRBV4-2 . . CASSQDPLGSYNEQFF TGTGCCAGCAGCCAAGACCCCCTGGGCTCCTACAATGAGCAGTTCTTC
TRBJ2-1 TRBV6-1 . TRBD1 CASSGQGSPYYNEQFF TGTGCCAGCAGTGGACAGGGGTCCCCTTATTACAATGAGCAGTTCTTC
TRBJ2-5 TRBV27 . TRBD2 CASSFHGGGEQETQYF TGTGCCAGCAGTTTTCATGGCGGGGGGGAGCAAGAGACCCAGTACTTC
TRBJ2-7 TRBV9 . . CASSVESWSRGEQYF TGTGCCAGCAGCGTAGAAAGCTGGAGCCGCGGGGAGCAGTACTTC
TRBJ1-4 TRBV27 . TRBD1 CASSLHGTGGQKLFF TGTGCCAGCAGTTTGCATGGGACAGGGGGCCAAAAACTGTTTTTT
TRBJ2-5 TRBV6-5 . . CASSYSNPNEGTQYF TGTGCCAGCAGTTACTCGAATCCCAATGAGGGGACCCAGTACTTC
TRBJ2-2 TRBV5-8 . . CASSLEVRTGELFF TGTGCCAGCAGCTTGGAAGTCCGCACCGGGGAGCTGTTTTTT
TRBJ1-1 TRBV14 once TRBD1 CASSQPGTGYKAFF TGTGCCAGCAGCCAGCCCGGGACAGGGTACAAAGCTTTCTTT
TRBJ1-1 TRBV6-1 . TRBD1 CASGRGPGDTEAFF TGTGCCAGCGGCAGGGGGCCGGGGGACACTGAAGCTTTCTTT
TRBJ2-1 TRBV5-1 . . CASHSGDGNYNEQFF TGCGCCAGTCACTCTGGGGACGGCAACTACAATGAGCAGTTCTTC
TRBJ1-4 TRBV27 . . CASSTLQGREKLFF TGTGCCAGCAGTACTCTACAGGGACGAGAAAAACTGTTTTTT
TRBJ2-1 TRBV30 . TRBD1 CASPRDRKTDEQFF TGTGCCTCTCCCCGGGACAGGAAGACGGATGAGCAGTTCTTC
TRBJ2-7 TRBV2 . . CAIQTDSYEQYF TGTGCCATCCAGACAGACTCCTACGAGCAGTACTTC
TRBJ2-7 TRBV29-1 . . CSVWADYEQYF TGCAGCGTATGGGCAGACTACGAGCAGTACTTC
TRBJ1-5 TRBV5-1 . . CASSLDSYSNQPQHF TGCGCCAGCAGCTTGGACAGCTATAGCAATCAGCCCCAGCATTTT
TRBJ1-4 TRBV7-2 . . CASSSPRGGREKLFF TGTGCCAGCAGCTCCCCTCGGGGGGGGCGCGAAAAACTGTTTTTT
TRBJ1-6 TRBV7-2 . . CASSQTPSTNSPLHF TGTGCCAGCAGCCAGACACCGTCGACGAATTCACCCCTCCACTTT
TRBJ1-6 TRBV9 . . CASSVDRTNNSPLHF TGTGCCAGCAGCGTTGACAGGACAAATAATTCACCCCTCCACTTT
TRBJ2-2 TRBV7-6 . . CASSLAAQANTGELFF TGTGCCAGCAGCTTAGCCGCTCAGGCGAACACCGGGGAGCTGTTTTTT
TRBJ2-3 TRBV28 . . CASKLGWGVASDTQYF TGTGCCAGCAAGTTGGGGTGGGGAGTCGCATCAGATACGCAGTATTTT
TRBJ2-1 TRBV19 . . CASTTSTTGWNEQFF TGTGCCAGTACCACCTCAACGACAGGTTGGAATGAGCAGTTCTTC
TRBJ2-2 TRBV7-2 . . CASSRDRLANTGELFF TGTGCCAGCAGCCGGGACAGACTAGCGAACACCGGGGAGCTGTTTTTT
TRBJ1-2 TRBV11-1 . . CASSAYNVDGYTF TGTGCCAGCAGCGCTTACAACGTTGATGGCTACACCTTC
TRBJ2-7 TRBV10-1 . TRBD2 CASSSSGSYEQYF TGCGCCAGCAGTTCTAGCGGGTCCTACGAGCAGTACTTC
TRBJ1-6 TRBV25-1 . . CASSEPRAPSPLHF TGTGCCAGCAGTGAACCCAGGGCCCCTTCACCCCTCCACTTT
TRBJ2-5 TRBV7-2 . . CASSLDRRETQYF TGTGCCAGCAGCTTAGACCGGAGAGAGACCCAGTACTTC
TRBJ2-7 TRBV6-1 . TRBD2 CASTAGLASEQYF TGTGCCAGCACGGCGGGACTAGCGTCCGAGCAGTACTTC
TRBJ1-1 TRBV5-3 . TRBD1 CARSFAGTGGLDTEAFF TGTGCCAGAAGCTTCGCCGGGACAGGGGGCCTGGACACTGAAGCTTTCTTT
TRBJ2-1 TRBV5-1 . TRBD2 CASSLDSGGALEQFF TGCGCCAGCAGCTTAGACAGCGGGGGGGCCCTTGAGCAGTTCTTC
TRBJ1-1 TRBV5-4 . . CASSLDTMSGEVFF TGTGCCAGCAGCTTGGACACCATGAGTGGTGAAGTTTTCTTT
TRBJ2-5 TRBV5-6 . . CASSLEHYQETQYF TGTGCCAGCAGCTTAGAGCACTACCAAGAGACCCAGTACTTC
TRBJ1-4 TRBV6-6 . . CASSYRVVGANEKLFF TGTGCCAGCAGTTACAGGGTGGTAGGGGCTAATGAAAAACTGTTTTTT